What follows are 13 T cell receptor beta chains derived from one specimen sequenced in a study of CD8 T cells in Susac syndrome. Roughly 0.5 to 1 ug RNA was reverse transcribed with random hexamers. TCRdb fed the immunoSEQ multiplex PCR reads into MiXCR, producing one record per CDR3 protein. This table has 180,000 or so distinct CDR3 sequences, more than 90% appearing once. The material sequenced was CD4+ T cells from PBMCs. These receptors all come from a human donor with multiple sclerosis.

The chain combines TRBV9 with TRBJ2-1; the D gene is possibly TRBD1 (6 bases). The germline V gene has CDR1 SGDLS and CDR2 YYNGEE. V gave up 3 bases and J gave up 2 bases, with 12 bases separating them. The CDR3 contains 15 residues. As DNA, the CDR3 is TGTGCCAGCAGCGGCCTAGGGGGAGCCTACAATGAGCAGTTCTTC. It specifies CASSGLGGAYNEQFF.

The chain is built from TRBV28 and TRBJ1-5; D perhaps matches TRBD1 (5 bases). CDR3 size: 14 residues. CDR1 is MDHEN and CDR2 is SYDVKM in the germline V gene. Trimming left V 7 bases short and J 2 bases short, with 12 bases between. The CDR3 DNA sequence: TGTGCCAGCACCCCGGGGCAAGGCAATCAGCCCCAGCATTTT. Its protein product is CASTPGQGNQPQHF.

This clonotype has a handful of counts. This chain joins TRBV30 and TRBJ1-2, with D unclear. Looked up from germline, CDR1 is GTSNPN and CDR2 is SVGIG (reference sequence). V was shortened by 1 base and J by 4 bases, with 4 bases between the two germline ends. The CDR3 contains 11 residues. The CDR3 DNA reads TGTGCCTGGAGTGGGCTCTATGGCTACACCTTC. The encoded protein is CAWSGLYGYTF.

The chain recombines TRBV20-1 with TRBJ1-3; no clear D gene. V was cut by 0 bases and J by 5 bases, with 5 bases left in between. This CDR3 has 12 amino acids. CDR1 DFQATT and CDR2 SNEGSKA come from the germline V gene (reference sequence). The CDR3 DNA follows: TGCAGTGCTAGAGATGAAAGAAACACCATATATTTT. It encodes CSARDERNTIYF.

The J gene is TRBJ1-6, the V gene TRBV5-4, with TRBD1 matching 7 bases. With V trimmed by 4 bases and J by 7 bases, 8 bases remained unmatched. The CDR3 loop spans 15 amino acids. Germline CDR1 reads SGHNT; CDR2 reads YYREEE (reference sequence). For the CDR3, the DNA is TGTGCCAGCAGCCTCCCGGGACAGACGAATTCACCCCTCCACTTT. Translation: CASSLPGQTNSPLHF. Together with reference TRBV5-4 and TRBJ1-6, the CDR3 gives the full variable domain: ETGVTQSPTHLIKTRGQQVTLRCSSQSGHNTVSWYQQALGQGPQFIFQYYREEENGRGNFPPRFSGLQFPNYSSELNVNALELDDSALYLCASSLPGQTNSPLHFGNGTRLTVT.

This rearrangement joins TRBV29-1 to TRBJ2-6, with unresolved D. Germline values: CDR1 SQVTM, CDR2 ANQGSEA. The V gene lost 0 bases and the J gene lost 2 bases, with 8 bases spanning the gap. The CDR3 length is 15 residues. This CDR3 reads CSVEDSRAGANVLTF. In nucleotides, the CDR3 is TGCAGCGTTGAAGATTCCCGGGCTGGGGCCAACGTCCTGACTTTC. Looking up the rest from reference TRBV29-1 and TRBJ2-6 gives the full variable domain: SAVISQKPSRDICQRGTSLTIQCQVDSQVTMMFWYRQQPGQSLTLIATANQGSEATYESGFVIDKFPISRPNLTFSTLTVSNMSPEDSSIYLCSVEDSRAGANVLTFGAGSRLTVL.

This chain connects TRBV29-1 to TRBJ2-7, with 9 bases aligning to TRBD2. Germline CDR1 reads SQVTM; CDR2 reads ANQGSEA. The CDR3 covers 15 residues. V dropped 6 bases and J dropped 7; count of bases not matched to a gene: 16. The DNA for the CDR3 is TGCAGCGTGGGCAGCCCCGGACTAGCGATGGGGGAGCAGTACTTC. Its translation: CSVGSPGLAMGEQYF.

The chain employs TRBV27 and TRBJ1-3; D is ambiguous. The germline V and J ends were trimmed by 10 bases and 4 bases, with 11 bases remaining between them. CDR1 is MNHEY, CDR2 SMNVEV, per germline (reference sequence). This CDR3 spans 12 amino acids. The CDR3 DNA follows: TGTGCCACCTCGCCTCCCGGAAACACCATATATTTT. Encoded protein: CATSPPGNTIYF.

The DNA for the CDR3 is TGCAGTGCGAGGACAGGGGCCACTGAAGCTTTCTTT. Amino acid sequence: CSARTGATEAFF. This chain joins TRBV20-1 and TRBJ1-1; TRBD1 agrees at 9 bases. The CDR3 length is 12 residues. The germline V gene has CDR1 DFQATT and CDR2 SNEGSKA (reference sequence). V was clipped by 6 bases and J by 4 bases; unmatched bases: 3.

V is TRBV15 and J is TRBJ2-4, with D perhaps matching TRBD1 (7 bases). The CDR3 totals 17 residues. The germline gives CDR1 LNHNV, CDR2 YYDKDF (reference sequence). V lost 1 base and J lost 0, with 13 bases in between. The CDR3 DNA follows: TGTGCCACCAGCAGAGCCAGGGGGGCTCTAGCCAAAAACATTCAGTACTTC. Translating gives CATSRARGALAKNIQYF.

This clonotype has only one observation. The rearrangement uses TRBV6-4 and TRBJ2-3; no definite D call. Trimming removed 1 base from V and 0 bases from J, with 11 bases in between. The CDR3 is made up of 16 amino acids. Germline assignment: CDR1 MRHNA and CDR2 SNTAGT. The CDR3 DNA is TGTGCCAGCAGTGACTTCGCGGCCTCGAGCACAGATACGCAGTATTTT. Its protein product is CASSDFAASSTDTQYF.

The chain recombines TRBV20-1 with TRBJ1-3; D unresolved. V dropped 6 bases and J dropped 2 bases, with 5 bases sitting between them. The germline V gene encodes CDR1 DFQATT and CDR2 SNEGSKA (reference sequence). This CDR3 is built from 11 residues. As DNA, the CDR3 is TGCAGTGCCATGGCTGGAAACACCATATATTTT. Protein product: CSAMAGNTIYF.

This chain connects TRBV20-1 to TRBJ1-1; D ambiguous. Trimming pared 8 bases from V and 5 bases from J, leaving 15 bases between. Germline V gives CDR1 DFQATT, CDR2 SNEGSKA (reference sequence). The CDR3 covers 12 residues. For the CDR3, the DNA is TGCAGTACTCTAGAACCTGGAACTGAAGCTTTCTTT. Amino acids: CSTLEPGTEAFF.